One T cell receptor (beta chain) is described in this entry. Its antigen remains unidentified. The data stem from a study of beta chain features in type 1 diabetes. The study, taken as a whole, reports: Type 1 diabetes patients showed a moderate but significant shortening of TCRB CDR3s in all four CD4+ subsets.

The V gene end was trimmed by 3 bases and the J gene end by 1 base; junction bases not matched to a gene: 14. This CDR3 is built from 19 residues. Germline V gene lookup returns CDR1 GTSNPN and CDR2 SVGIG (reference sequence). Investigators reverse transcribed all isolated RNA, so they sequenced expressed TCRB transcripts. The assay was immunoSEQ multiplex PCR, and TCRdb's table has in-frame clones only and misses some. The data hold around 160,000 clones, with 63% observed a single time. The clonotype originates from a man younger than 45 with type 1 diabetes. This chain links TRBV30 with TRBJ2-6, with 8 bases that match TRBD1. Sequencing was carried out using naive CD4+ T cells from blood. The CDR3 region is CAWSALRTGLWSGANVLTF. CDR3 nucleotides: TGTGCCTGGAGCGCGCTCCGGACAGGGCTATGGTCTGGGGCCAACGTCCTGACTTTC.